This T cell receptor (beta chain) was observed in a study of blood T cell repertoires in COVID-19. Study-wide context: COVID-19 samples from acute and convalescent phases originated in the United States, Italy and Spain.

This clone was recorded a few times. Seattle's enrolled individuals joined amid active infection and were then monitored longitudinally. The CDR3 spans 16 residues. Germline CDR1 MNHEY, CDR2 SVGEGT. V was shortened by 2 bases and J by 8 bases, with 18 bases between the two germline ends. Authors' data handling: Quantification of nucleated cells was approximated via reference gene primer amplification. Measured with immunoSEQ multiplex PCR; TCRdb has only the in-frame clones, and not every one. V and J calls and clone size follow that table, whereas D and trimming were derived from the DNA. The sample carries 250,000 or so clones, about 91% recorded once.

The source material was peripheral blood. J is TRBJ1-4 and V is TRBV6-2 or TRBV6-3; no definite D call. The source is a woman aged 25 to 45 with COVID-19, enrolled during active disease. The CDR3 loop is CASSYPPIDPEEKLFF. The CDR3 bases are TGTGCCAGCAGTTACCCCCCTATAGACCCGGAGGAAAAACTGTTTTTT.